This note documents a single T cell receptor (beta chain) sequence. The sample originates from a study of T cell clonotyping in hematopoietic cell transplantation. The table came from immunoSEQ multiplex PCR; TCRdb's copy has only in-frame clones and leaves some out. The top ten clones hold around 1.8% of a sample with 25,000 to 30,000 clones, less than 85% of them seen once. Stated time point: recipient sample about 28 days before transplant, after cytoreduction. V lost 0 bases and J 2 bases, leaving 12 bases between the germline ends. Germline-derived CDR1 and CDR2 are SGHRS and YFSETQ. The CDR3 loop spans 17 amino acids.

This chain joins TRBV5-1 and TRBJ2-6, with a weak D call TRBD1 (6 bases). The origin of this receptor is a man aged 35 to 55 with acute myeloid leukemia. Some clones in this sample may be carry-over from other donors' samples. Specimen: peripheral blood mononuclear cells, collected before stem cell transplant. CDR3 protein: CASSLEAQGTGANVLTF. The CDR3 DNA follows: TGCGCCAGCAGCTTGGAGGCACAGGGAACTGGGGCCAACGTCCTGACTTTC.